These 24 T cell receptor beta chains originate from one sample sequenced in a study of blood T cells in healthy people across ages. The use of a sample-barcoded 5' primer and a J-beta primer mix characterized a second PCR of roughly 6 to 12 cycles. Each CDR3 protein gets one entry after TCRdb re-called the 5' RACE reads with MiXCR. In the table there are around 800,000 distinct CDR3 sequences, around 45% of which are singletons. Source material: blood. These receptors originate from a man between 60 and 75 years old in good health.

The CDR3 sequence is CASSKETGLTGELFF. CDR3 bases: TGCGCCAGCAGCAAGGAGACAGGACTCACCGGGGAGCTGTTTTTT. The chain employs TRBV5-1 and TRBJ2-2, with D perhaps matching TRBD1 (6 bases). Trimming removed 4 bases at V and 4 bases at J, with 14 bases between. The CDR3 sequence is 15 residues long. The germline V gene encodes CDR1 SGHRS and CDR2 YFSETQ.

This clonotype was seen ten or more times. V usage is TRBV20-1 and J usage is TRBJ2-5, with TRBD2 matching over 7 bases. Trimming cost V 0 bases and J 5 bases; bases outside gene matches: 15. Germline assignment: CDR1 DFQATT and CDR2 SNEGSKA (reference sequence). CDR3 length: 17 amino acids. This CDR3 reads CSARDRSGAQGGETQYF. In nucleotides, the CDR3 is TGCAGTGCTAGAGATCGGAGCGGGGCCCAAGGTGGGGAGACCCAGTACTTC.

The chain couples TRBV30 to TRBJ1-6; D may be TRBD1 (5 bases). CDR3 length: 14 residues. V dropped 0 bases and J dropped 9 bases, with 12 bases sitting between them. Germline CDR1 reads GTSNPN; CDR2 reads SVGIG (reference sequence). CDR3 residues: CAWSVRGGTSPLHF. The CDR3, as DNA: TGTGCCTGGAGTGTACGGGGGGGAACTTCACCCCTCCACTTT.

This chain links TRBV27 with TRBJ2-7, with D possibly being TRBD1 (7 bases). Germline CDR1 is MNHEY and CDR2 is SMNVEV (reference sequence). The CDR3 loop spans 13 amino acids. V was cut by 3 bases and J by 6 bases, with 12 bases left in between. The CDR3 region is CASSFPGGGEQYF. The CDR3 region has the DNA TGTGCCAGCAGTTTTCCAGGGGGAGGCGAGCAGTACTTC.

This clonotype came up a few times. In DNA form, the CDR3 reads TGTGCCAGCAGCTTAGGGGGGCCCAACTCCTACGAGCAGTACTTC. This encodes CASSLGGPNSYEQYF. The gene calls are TRBV7-2 and TRBJ2-7, with D possibly matching TRBD1 (6 bases). The CDR3 runs 15 residues. Germline V CDR1 and CDR2: SGHTA, FQGNSA. The V end was cut by 1 base, the J end by 0 bases, with 10 bases between.

This clonotype was observed a handful of times. DNA of the CDR3: TGCGCCAGCAGCCCTTCCGGGACGGTTAATGAAAAACTGTTTTTT. It codes for CASSPSGTVNEKLFF. The rearrangement joins TRBV5-1 to TRBJ1-4; weak D call: TRBD1 (5 bases). This CDR3 has 15 residues. Trimming took 4 bases from V and 4 from J, leaving 14 bases between them. Per the germline V gene, CDR1 is SGHRS and CDR2 is YFSETQ.

This rearrangement joins TRBV12-3 or TRBV12-4 to TRBJ1-1; 10 nucleotides agree with TRBD1. The CDR3 is 15 residues long. Trimming removed 4 bases from V and 0 bases from J; junction bases left unmatched: 2. CDR3 in DNA: TGTGCCAGCAGTTCGACAGGGGGCCTGAACACTGAAGCTTTCTTT. This translates into CASSSTGGLNTEAFF.

The sample holds many counts of this clonotype. The J gene is TRBJ2-3, the V gene TRBV29-1; no clear D gene. CDR1 and CDR2 (germline): SQVTM, ANQGSEA. There are 14 residues in the CDR3. The V end was cut by 3 bases, the J end by 2 bases, with 12 bases between. In DNA form, the CDR3 reads TGCAGCGTTGACCCCCGTGTAGACACAGATACGCAGTATTTT. This sequence encodes CSVDPRVDTDTQYF.

This chain joins TRBV6-6 and TRBJ2-5, with D tentatively TRBD2 (7 bases). Matching the DNA end better, TRBJ2-7 makes the J call doubtful. CDR1 and CDR2 from the germline V gene are MNHNY and SVGAGI (reference sequence). The CDR3 has 15 residues. In nucleotides, the CDR3 is TGTGCCAGCAGTCGGGGGGCCGTTATGATTGACGAGCAGTACTTC. Translating gives CASSRGAVMIDEQYF.

The V gene is TRBV6-1, the J gene TRBJ2-7, with D possibly TRBD1 on 6 matching bases. Germline V gives CDR1 MNHNS, CDR2 SASEGT. This CDR3 contains 15 residues. V lost 6 bases and J 0 bases, leaving 15 bases between the germline ends. The CDR3 region has the DNA TGTGCCAGCAGCGAACAGGGTTTAGTCTCCTACGAGCAGTACTTC. It is translated as CASSEQGLVSYEQYF.

The genes are TRBV7-8 and TRBJ1-5; D call uncertain. From germline, CDR1 is SGHVS and CDR2 FQNEAQ. The length of the CDR3 is 16 residues. Trimming stripped 1 base from V and 4 bases from J, with 14 bases between. CDR3 in DNA: TGTGCCAGCAGCTTAGGATCAGCGTTCAATAATCAGCCCCAGCATTTT. Protein: CASSLGSAFNNQPQHF. Looking up the rest from reference TRBV7-8 and TRBJ1-5 gives the full variable domain: GAGVSQSPRYKVAKRGQDVALRCDPISGHVSLFWYQQALGQGPEFLTYFQNEAQLDKSGLPSDRFFAERPEGSVSTLKIQRTQQEDSAVYLCASSLGSAFNNQPQHFGDGTRLSIL.

The V and J genes are TRBV9 and TRBJ2-5; D ambiguous. V was trimmed by 4 bases and J by 2 bases, leaving 15 bases between them. The CDR3 is made up of 15 amino acids. The germline gives CDR1 SGDLS, CDR2 YYNGEE. The CDR3: CASSLYPGPQETQYF. CDR3 DNA sequence: TGTGCCAGCAGCCTATACCCTGGGCCTCAAGAGACCCAGTACTTC.

The genes are TRBV6-4 and TRBJ1-1, with 9 bases identical to TRBD1. The CDR3 runs to 12 residues. Germline assignment: CDR1 MRHNA and CDR2 SNTAGT. Trimming took 9 bases from V and 2 from J; bases not matched to a gene: 1. The CDR3 here is CARTGGNTEAFF. The CDR3, as DNA: TGTGCCAGGACAGGGGGTAACACTGAAGCTTTCTTT.

V and J are TRBV7-2 and TRBJ2-7, with 10 positions matching TRBD2. The V and J ends lost 3 bases and 12 bases, in that order; junction bases with no gene match: 17. CDR1 is SGHTA and CDR2 is FQGNSA in the germline V gene. The CDR3 spans 16 residues. CDR3 protein: CASSFAPRAGGPSLYF. In DNA form, the CDR3 reads TGTGCCAGCAGCTTTGCGCCACGAGCGGGGGGGCCGAGCTTGTACTTC.

This clonotype was detected only a few times. The chain joins TRBV25-1 to TRBJ2-5; TRBD2 might be the D (6 bases). This CDR3 spans 15 amino acids. CDR1 MGHDK and CDR2 SYGVNS come from the germline V gene. V was pared by 3 bases and J by 5 bases, with 16 bases between. The CDR3 region is CASSDGGSGWETQYF. CDR3 bases: TGTGCCAGCAGTGATGGGGGGAGCGGTTGGGAGACCCAGTACTTC.

Notes on this clonotype: Sequence at one end of the junction differs from germline and may be a read error. The chain is built from TRBV27 and TRBJ2-1; D unclear. From germline, CDR1 is MNHEY and CDR2 SMNVEV (reference sequence). The CDR3 runs to 13 residues. The DNA of the CDR3 is TGTGCCAGCAGTTTGAAGACCAACAATGGGCAGTTCTTC. Its translation is CASSLKTNNGQFF.

This chain links TRBV20-1 with TRBJ2-1; TRBD1 might be the D (6 bases). CDR3 length equals 13 residues. Germline-derived CDR1 and CDR2 are DFQATT and SNEGSKA (reference sequence). Trimming pared 4 bases from V and 13 bases from J, leaving 20 bases between. CDR3 nucleotide sequence: TGCAGTGCTACTCGGACAGAAAAAGAGACCCAGTTCTTC. It translates to CSATRTEKETQFF.

J is TRBJ2-5 and V is TRBV10-3; a possible D gene is TRBD1 (6 bases). CDR1 ENHRY and CDR2 SYGVKD come from the germline V gene. Trimming removed 11 bases from V and 1 base from J, with 11 bases in between. The CDR3 is 12 residues long. CDR3 coding DNA: TGTGCCGATGACAGGAGCCAAGAGACCCAGTACTTC. It encodes CADDRSQETQYF.

This clonotype was observed a handful of times. V gene TRBV7-9 combines with J gene TRBJ1-1; D is unresolved. Deletions cut 5 bases from V and 0 bases from J, with 10 bases between. This CDR3 is 14 amino acids long. Germline V CDR1 and CDR2: SEHNR, FQNEAQ (reference sequence). CDR3 in DNA: TGTGCCAGCAGCCCCGAGATAATGAACACTGAAGCTTTCTTT. It is translated as CASSPEIMNTEAFF.

V is TRBV9 and J is TRBJ1-1; no clear D. The CDR3 has 13 residues. V was cut by 0 bases and J by 0 bases, with 3 bases left in between. Germline loops: CDR1 SGDLS, CDR2 YYNGEE. This CDR3 is CASSVVVNTEAFF. DNA of the CDR3: TGTGCCAGCAGCGTAGTGGTGAACACTGAAGCTTTCTTT.

This clonotype was observed a few times. This chain links TRBV20-1 with TRBJ2-7; tentative D call: TRBD1 (5 bases). The CDR3 totals 15 residues. CDR1 is DFQATT, CDR2 SNEGSKA, per germline (reference sequence). Trimming removed 0 bases at V and 3 bases at J, with 15 bases between. Written as DNA, the CDR3 is TGCAGTGCTAGAGATGTCCAGGGCAGCCACTACGAGCAGTACTTC. This translates into CSARDVQGSHYEQYF.

This clonotype has a handful of counts. CDR3 amino acids: CSAKQTSDYEQYF. In nucleotides, the CDR3 is TGCAGTGCTAAACAAACTAGCGACTACGAGCAGTACTTC. This chain connects TRBV20-1 to TRBJ2-7; 7 nucleotides align to TRBD2. J was trimmed by 3 bases and V by 4 bases; bases with no gene match: 6. Looked up from germline, CDR1 is DFQATT and CDR2 is SNEGSKA (reference sequence). This CDR3 spans 13 amino acids.

The J gene is TRBJ2-6, the V gene TRBV4-3, with D unresolved. The CDR3 is 18 amino acids. In germline, CDR1 is LGHNA, CDR2 YSLEER. Trimming took 0 bases from V and 0 from J, leaving 12 bases between them. The CDR3 DNA follows: TGCGCCAGCAGCCAAGACGGGCAGGCTTTCTCTGGGGCCAACGTCCTGACTTTC. It yields the protein CASSQDGQAFSGANVLTF.

This chain links TRBV6-1 with TRBJ2-5, with D uncertain. The J call may be faulty, since TRBJ2-7 better matches the DNA end. Germline CDR1 and CDR2: MNHNS and SASEGT. The CDR3 covers 15 residues. DNA of the CDR3: TGTGCCAGCAGTGAACTAATTGACTGGAGCTACGAGCAGTACTTC. Encoded protein: CASSELIDWSYEQYF.